These 22 T cell receptor beta chains were all obtained from the same sample, sequenced in a study of cytomegalovirus exposure and HLA in healthy donors. This table comes from immunoSEQ multiplex PCR, and its TCRdb copy is limited to in-frame clones, with some not included. The sample lists 150,000 to 200,000 clones, around nine tenths occurring once. Sequencing was done on a sample of PBMCs. The receptor source for this set is a woman aged 30 to 39 in good health and CMV-seronegative.

Here the CDR3 reads CASSTQSSYEQYF. In nucleotides, the CDR3 is TGTGCCAGCAGTACACAGAGCTCCTACGAGCAGTACTTC. J is TRBJ2-7 and V is TRBV6-5, with D hard to call. Trimming cost V 5 bases and J 0 bases, with 8 bases left between them. This CDR3 has 13 residues. Germline CDR1 reads MNHEY; CDR2 reads SVGAGI.

The chain links TRBV27 to TRBJ2-3; D is undetermined. With 4 bases removed from V and 1 base from J, the gap between germline ends came to 12 bases. CDR3 size: 15 residues. Germline V gives CDR1 MNHEY, CDR2 SMNVEV (reference sequence). This chain's CDR3 is CASSWLALGTDTQYF. CDR3 DNA sequence: TGTGCCAGCAGTTGGTTAGCCTTAGGCACAGATACGCAGTATTTT.

This chain uses TRBV6-5 with TRBJ1-1; 9 positions match TRBD1. The CDR3 runs to 14 residues. V was clipped by 9 bases and J by 1 base; unmatched bases: 6. CDR1 and CDR2 (germline): MNHEY, SVGAGI. In DNA form, the CDR3 reads TGTGCCAGTAACAGGGGGCGCGGGAACACTGAAGCTTTCTTT. This encodes CASNRGRGNTEAFF.

This rearrangement joins TRBV7-9 to TRBJ2-3; D possibly corresponds to TRBD2 (6 bases). Germline loops: CDR1 SEHNR, CDR2 FQNEAQ (reference sequence). The CDR3 runs to 16 residues. V was cut by 5 bases and J by 1 base, with 16 bases left in between. CDR3 region: CASSPKGWGGTDTQYF. The CDR3 DNA sequence: TGTGCCAGCAGCCCAAAGGGGTGGGGGGGCACAGATACGCAGTATTTT.

The V and J genes are TRBV5-6 and TRBJ2-4; the D gene is possibly TRBD1 (6 bases). The CDR3 runs to 16 residues. Trimming took 4 bases from V and 6 from J, leaving 20 bases between them. Germline CDR1 SGHDT, CDR2 YYEEEE. The CDR3 loop is CASSTRDNSWLNIQYF. In nucleotides, the CDR3 is TGTGCCAGCAGCACCCGGGACAACAGTTGGCTAAACATTCAGTACTTC. Full variable domain (missing parts from reference TRBV5-6 and TRBJ2-4): DAGVTQSPTHLIKTRGQQVTLRCSPKSGHDTVSWYQQALGQGPQFIFQYYEEEERQRGNFPDRFSGHQFPNYSSELNVNALLLGDSALYLCASSTRDNSWLNIQYFGAGTRLSVL.

The V gene is TRBV9, the J gene TRBJ1-2; D call uncertain. Looked up from germline, CDR1 is SGDLS and CDR2 is YYNGEE. Trimming removed 4 bases at V and 1 base at J, with 14 bases between. The CDR3 is made up of 15 amino acids. CDR3 sequence (DNA): TGTGCCAGCAGCCCCCGGTTTAACGGTAACTATGGCTACACCTTC. Residues: CASSPRFNGNYGYTF.

Worth noting for this clone: This same CDR3 is encoded by further DNA sequences in the sample. V and J are TRBV6-6 and TRBJ1-1, with D maybe TRBD1 (5 bases). V lost 2 bases, J lost 1 base, and 8 bases lay in between. This CDR3 spans 14 amino acids. Germline loops: CDR1 MNHNY, CDR2 SVGAGI (reference sequence). In nucleotides, the CDR3 is TGTGCCAGCAGTTACCCGGGGGGGAACACTGAAGCTTTCTTT. As protein: CASSYPGGNTEAFF.

The chain has TRBV2 and TRBJ1-1; 7 bases are shared with TRBD1. This CDR3 has 15 residues. Germline assignment: CDR1 SNHLY and CDR2 FYNNEI. Unmatched junction bases numbered 4, after V lost 3 bases and J lost 0 bases. The CDR3 DNA reads TGTGCCAGCAGTGACAGGGGGATGTTGAACACTGAAGCTTTCTTT. Translation: CASSDRGMLNTEAFF.

The rearrangement uses TRBV5-3 and TRBJ2-1; weak D call: TRBD2 (5 bases). TRBV5-3 is treated as an ORF (open reading frame) with a function not yet certain. The CDR3 totals 17 residues. Trimming pared 3 bases from V and 8 bases from J, leaving 24 bases between. The CDR3 reads CARSSVGGWRSGYEQFF. The CDR3 region has the DNA TGTGCCAGAAGCTCCGTCGGTGGCTGGCGGTCGGGGTATGAGCAGTTCTTC.

The rearrangement uses TRBV19 and TRBJ2-5; the D gene is possibly TRBD1 (5 bases). This CDR3 region has 13 residues. Germline V lookup: CDR1 LNHDA, CDR2 SQIVND (reference sequence). V lost 6 bases, J lost 1 base, and 9 bases lay in between. The CDR3, as DNA: TGTGCCAGTAGCCCGACAGCCCAAGAGACCCAGTACTTC. Residues: CASSPTAQETQYF.

J is TRBJ2-7 and V is TRBV10-3; D possibly corresponds to TRBD1 (7 bases). In germline, CDR1 is ENHRY, CDR2 SYGVKD. Trimming cost V 4 bases and J 1 base, with 17 bases left between them. This CDR3 spans 16 amino acids. CDR3 sequence (DNA): TGTGCCATCAGTGGGACCCCACAGGGGACTTCCTACGAGCAGTACTTC. Its protein is CAISGTPQGTSYEQYF.

The chain joins TRBV6-5 to TRBJ2-1; 12 bases are shared with TRBD2. This CDR3 is built from 15 residues. Germline CDR1 is MNHEY and CDR2 is SVGAGI. The V and J ends lost 6 bases and 4 bases, in that order; junction bases with no gene match: 4. The CDR3 protein is CASSRTSGGYNEQFF. DNA for the CDR3: TGTGCCAGCAGCCGTACTAGCGGGGGGTACAATGAGCAGTTCTTC.

The gene calls are TRBV6-1 and TRBJ2-7, with D unclear. V gave up 8 bases and J gave up 0 bases, with 11 bases separating them. Germline CDR1 and CDR2: MNHNS and SASEGT. The CDR3 covers 13 residues. This CDR3 reads CASRLVDSYEQYF. CDR3 DNA sequence: TGTGCCAGCCGACTGGTTGACTCCTACGAGCAGTACTTC.

The chain has TRBV5-4 and TRBJ1-1; the D is unclear. Trimming removed 2 bases from V and 0 bases from J, with 11 bases in between. The germline V gene encodes CDR1 SGHNT and CDR2 YYREEE (reference sequence). The CDR3 runs 15 residues. The CDR3: CASSFPGDMNTEAFF. In DNA form, the CDR3 reads TGTGCCAGCAGCTTCCCCGGTGACATGAACACTGAAGCTTTCTTT.

The rearrangement uses TRBV7-9 and TRBJ2-3; D may be TRBD1 (5 bases). V was clipped by 9 bases and J by 0 bases, with 16 bases between them. CDR3 size: 15 residues. The germline gives CDR1 SEHNR, CDR2 FQNEAQ (reference sequence). Written as DNA, the CDR3 is TGTGCCAGTTTCCACTCAGGGCCTAGCACAGATACGCAGTATTTT. Translating gives CASFHSGPSTDTQYF.

This rearrangement joins TRBV11-2 to TRBJ1-1; 9 bases line up with TRBD1. CDR1 SGHAT and CDR2 FQNNGV come from the germline V gene. J lost 1 base, V lost 1 base, and 10 bases had no gene match. This CDR3 region has 18 residues. CDR3 loop: CASSLGKGQGYKNTEAFF. The DNA of the CDR3 is TGTGCCAGCAGCTTAGGTAAGGGACAGGGATATAAGAACACTGAAGCTTTCTTT.

The V and J genes are TRBV2 and TRBJ2-3; D unresolved. The CDR3 covers 12 residues. Germline V gene sequence: CDR1 SNHLY, CDR2 FYNNEI. Trimming took off 7 bases at V and 6 bases at J, with 11 bases between the two ends. CDR3 amino acids: CASKYRADTQYF. DNA of the CDR3: TGTGCCAGCAAGTACAGAGCCGATACGCAGTATTTT.

The V and J genes are TRBV12-5 and TRBJ2-7; possible D gene TRBD1, 5 bases. CDR3 length equals 21 residues. Germline V CDR1 and CDR2: LGHNT, FRNRAP. Deletions cut 0 bases from V and 6 bases from J, with 33 bases between. Here the CDR3 reads CASGLVPKAGIGAAPETEQYF. The DNA of the CDR3 is TGTGCTAGTGGTTTGGTACCTAAAGCAGGGATTGGGGCAGCCCCCGAAACCGAGCAGTACTTC.

The chain has TRBV5-8 and TRBJ2-3, with 9 bases identical to TRBD2. CDR3 size: 17 residues. V lost 1 base and J lost 0; bases outside the gene matches: 6. Germline loops: CDR1 SGHTS, CDR2 YDEGEE. Written as DNA, the CDR3 is TGTGCCAGCAGCTTGCGGCTAGCGGGGTTTAGCACAGATACGCAGTATTTT. Translated: CASSLRLAGFSTDTQYF.

The chain carries TRBV4-1 and TRBJ2-7; 10 nucleotides line up with TRBD1. Germline V gives CDR1 MGHRA, CDR2 YSYEKL. The trim removed 0 bases at V and 7 bases at J, leaving 6 bases unmatched. This CDR3 spans 15 amino acids. The CDR3 sequence is CASSQDRTGGLEQYF. The CDR3 DNA reads TGCGCCAGCAGCCAAGATAGGACAGGGGGTTTAGAGCAGTACTTC.

The V call is TRBV7-9, the J call TRBJ2-7, with 7 bases matching TRBD1. There are 14 residues in the CDR3. Per germline, CDR1 SEHNR and CDR2 FQNEAQ (reference sequence). Unmatched junction bases numbered 9, after V lost 6 bases and J lost 4 bases. This CDR3 reads CASSPPGTVYEQYF. In DNA, the CDR3 is TGTGCCAGCAGTCCCCCCGGGACAGTATACGAGCAGTACTTC.

This chain links TRBV4-2 with TRBJ2-7; 11 positions match TRBD2. Unmatched junction bases numbered 13, after V lost 4 bases and J lost 2 bases. There are 18 residues in the CDR3. CDR1 is LGHNA and CDR2 is YNFKEQ in the germline V gene. CDR3 DNA: TGTGCCAGCAGCCCCCCGGAAAACCTTAGCGGGGGGGCCTACGAGCAGTACTTC. Protein product: CASSPPENLSGGAYEQYF.